Below, 22 T cell receptor beta chains from the same sample are listed, as sequenced in a study of blood T cell repertoires in COVID-19. The method was immunoSEQ multiplex PCR; TCRdb's version includes in-frame clones alone and lacks a portion of them. The data hold tens of thousands of clones, with 79% observed a single time. Sequences were obtained from peripheral blood. The receptors stem from a human donor in a cohort sampled during active COVID-19.

The chain employs TRBV3-1 (or the pseudogene TRBV3-2) and TRBJ1-5; D might be TRBD1 (5 bases). CDR3 length: 14 residues. CDR1 is LGHDT and CDR2 is YNNKEL in the germline V gene (reference sequence). The V end lost 3 bases, the J end lost 5 bases, and 11 bases lay between the germline ends. The CDR3 coding sequence is TGTGCCAGCAGCCAGGCTGACAGCTATCAGCCCCAGCATTTT. Amino acids: CASSQADSYQPQHF.

V usage is TRBV20-1 and J usage is TRBJ1-1; D is unclear. CDR1 is DFQATT and CDR2 is SNEGSKA in the germline V gene (reference sequence). Trimming stripped 8 bases from V and 0 bases from J, with 7 bases between. CDR3 length: 11 residues. The CDR3 region is CSFTVNTEAFF. CDR3 nucleotides: TGCAGTTTTACAGTGAACACTGAAGCTTTCTTT.

The table lists this clone with a count of one. The chain has TRBV28 and TRBJ2-4; the D gene is possibly TRBD2 (7 bases). V lost 7 bases to trimming and J lost 1 base, with 14 bases between them. CDR3 length equals 15 residues. Germline CDR1 is MDHEN and CDR2 is SYDVKM. CDR3 in DNA: TGTGCCAGCAATGGCGGGGGCGCCGCCAAAAACATTCAGTACTTC. Translated: CASNGGGAAKNIQYF.

The rearrangement joins TRBV5-1 to TRBJ2-7; 9 bases line up with TRBD1. The V gene end was trimmed by 5 bases and the J gene end by 3 bases; junction bases not matched to a gene: 6. Per the germline V gene, CDR1 is SGHRS and CDR2 is YFSETQ. The CDR3 consists of 14 residues. The CDR3 DNA is TGCGCCAGCAGACCCAGGACAGGGGACTACGAGCAGTACTTC. Translation: CASRPRTGDYEQYF.

A few counts support this clone. V is TRBV28 and J is TRBJ1-6; D gene ambiguous. Germline V gene lookup returns CDR1 MDHEN and CDR2 SYDVKM. V dropped 8 bases and J dropped 0 bases, with 5 bases sitting between them. The CDR3 is 13 residues long. In DNA form, the CDR3 reads TGTGCCAGCCATAGCTCCTATAATTCACCCCTCCACTTT. Translation: CASHSSYNSPLHF.

The chain employs TRBV5-1 and TRBJ2-5; 9 bases agree with TRBD1. CDR3 size: 14 residues. J lost 5 bases, V lost 3 bases, and 5 bases had no gene match. CDR1 is SGHRS and CDR2 is YFSETQ in the germline V gene. CDR3 sequence (DNA): TGCGCCAGCAGCTGGACAGGGGACGGGGAGACCCAGTACTTC. It is translated as CASSWTGDGETQYF.

The chain carries TRBV28 and TRBJ1-5; a weak D match, TRBD1 (5 bases). CDR1 is MDHEN and CDR2 is SYDVKM in the germline V gene. The CDR3 loop spans 17 amino acids. Trimming removed 3 bases at V and 4 bases at J, with 19 bases between. The CDR3 sequence is CASSFYRTGLWNQPQHF. CDR3 DNA: TGTGCCAGCAGTTTCTACAGGACGGGCCTTTGGAATCAGCCCCAGCATTTT.

This chain links TRBV5-1 with TRBJ2-7, with 11 bases fitting TRBD2. The J segment lost 4 bases and the V segment lost 0 bases, leaving 3 bases of the junction unmatched. Germline lookup yields CDR1 SGHRS and CDR2 YFSETQ. This CDR3 has 15 residues. The CDR3 reads CASSLAPSGGYEQYF. DNA of the CDR3: TGCGCCAGCAGCTTGGCCCCTAGCGGGGGGTACGAGCAGTACTTC.

The chain is built from TRBV27 and TRBJ1-2; tentatively, D is TRBD1 (5 bases). Between the trimmed V and J ends, which lost 10 bases and 2 bases, there was a span of 14 bases. The CDR3 length is 13 residues. Germline V CDR1 and CDR2: MNHEY, SMNVEV (reference sequence). The chain's CDR3 is CATSGGGNYGYTF. The CDR3 DNA reads as TGTGCCACGAGCGGGGGGGGGAACTATGGCTACACCTTC.

Only a few counts were recorded for this clone. The rearrangement links TRBV7-2 to TRBJ1-5; 8 nucleotides line up with TRBD1. Per germline, CDR1 SGHTA and CDR2 FQGNSA. The CDR3 contains 16 residues. V lost 2 bases, J lost 6 bases, and 9 bases stayed unmatched. CDR3 nucleotide sequence: TGTGCCAGCAGCTTACGGCTTGCAGGGGGCACTCAGCCCCAGCATTTT. This codes for CASSLRLAGGTQPQHF.

The table lists this clone with a count of one. The J gene is TRBJ2-2, the V gene TRBV7-2; D perhaps matches TRBD2 (5 bases). The CDR3 runs 16 residues. Trimming stripped 5 bases from V and 3 bases from J, with 16 bases between. Per the germline V gene, CDR1 is SGHTA and CDR2 is FQGNSA. CDR3 sequence reads: CASSKRSPSYTGELFF. For the CDR3, the DNA is TGTGCCAGCAGCAAGCGGTCTCCCTCCTACACCGGGGAGCTGTTTTTT.

This clone was detected a few times. The gene calls are TRBV5-5 and TRBJ2-2; maybe TRBD2 (6 bases). Germline CDR1 and CDR2: SGHKS and YYEKEE (reference sequence). The V gene lost 2 bases and the J gene lost 4 bases, with 9 bases spanning the gap. This CDR3 is built from 14 residues. Written as DNA, the CDR3 is TGTGCCAGCAGCTTCCAGGGAGGCACCGGGGAGCTGTTTTTT. Its protein product is CASSFQGGTGELFF.

The V call is TRBV7-2, the J call TRBJ1-1; D ambiguous. The CDR3 extends over 16 amino acids. Between the trimmed V and J ends, which lost 5 bases and 5 bases, there was a span of 21 bases. In germline, CDR1 is SGHTA, CDR2 FQGNSA. CDR3 region: CASSPRERRTLTEAFF. DNA of the CDR3: TGTGCCAGCAGCCCCCGGGAGAGGCGAACATTAACTGAAGCTTTCTTT. Based on the CDR3 plus reference TRBV7-2 and TRBJ1-1, the full variable domain is GAGVSQSPSNKVTEKGKDVELRCDPISGHTALYWYRQSLGQGLEFLIYFQGNSAPDKSGLPSDRFSAERTGGSVSTLTIQRTQQEDSAVYLCASSPRERRTLTEAFFGQGTRLTVV.

CDR3 DNA: TGTGCCAGCAGTTACGTCCTCTACGAGCAGTACTTC. Translated, it gives CASSYVLYEQYF. The chain couples TRBV6-6 to TRBJ2-7, with unresolved D. The CDR3 consists of 12 residues. The V end was cut by 2 bases, the J end by 3 bases, with 5 bases between. Germline assignment: CDR1 MNHNY and CDR2 SVGAGI (reference sequence).

The genes are TRBV3-1 (or the pseudogene TRBV3-2) and TRBJ2-7; TRBD1 agrees at 12 bases. V trimming: 3 bases; J trimming: 1 base; junction bases outside the gene matches: 7. In germline, CDR1 is LGHDT, CDR2 YNNKEL (reference sequence). The CDR3 covers 17 residues. This chain's CDR3 is CASSQPRDRGQSYEQYF. CDR3 DNA sequence: TGTGCCAGCAGCCAGCCCCGGGACAGGGGGCAATCCTACGAGCAGTACTTC.

The chain carries TRBV18 and TRBJ2-6, with 9 bases aligning to TRBD1. This CDR3 comprises 20 residues. The germline CDR1 and CDR2 sequences are KGHSH and LQKENI. The ends lost 3 bases at V and 0 bases at J; junction bases unmatched: 12. The chain's CDR3 is CASSPRHPGTGSSGANVLTF. The DNA for the CDR3 is TGTGCCAGCTCACCGCGACATCCCGGGACAGGGAGCTCTGGGGCCAACGTCCTGACTTTC.

The chain links TRBV30 to TRBJ1-1; a possible D gene is TRBD1 (6 bases). V dropped 3 bases and J dropped 4 bases, with 9 bases sitting between them. Looked up from germline, CDR1 is GTSNPN and CDR2 is SVGIG (reference sequence). This CDR3 comprises 12 residues. CDR3 DNA sequence: TGTGCCTGGAGCAGGGGTAGCACTGAAGCTTTCTTT. It codes for CAWSRGSTEAFF.

About this clone itself: The sample holds other DNA sequences that translate to the same CDR3. The chain recombines TRBV28 with TRBJ1-1; D unclear. The CDR3 runs 11 residues. The V gene's germline CDR1 is MDHEN and CDR2 SYDVKM. Trimming removed 6 bases at V and 1 base at J, with 3 bases between. For the CDR3, the DNA is TGTGCCAGCAGCCGGAACACTGAAGCTTTCTTT. Its protein is CASSRNTEAFF.

The chain is built from TRBV7-6 and TRBJ2-3; D is unclear. The V end lost 5 bases, the J end lost 6 bases, and 9 bases lay between the germline ends. This CDR3 has 12 amino acids. From germline, CDR1 is SGHVS and CDR2 FNYEAQ. CDR3 DNA: TGTGCCAGCAGCCAGGCTCGGGATACGCAGTATTTT. This encodes CASSQARDTQYF. The variable domain in full, completed from reference TRBV7-6 and TRBJ2-3, reads GAGVSQSPRYKVTKRGQDVALRCDPISGHVSLYWYRQALGQGPEFLTYFNYEAQQDKSGLPNDRFSAERPEGSISTLTIQRTEQRDSAMYRCASSQARDTQYFGPGTRLTVL.

V gene TRBV5-1 combines with J gene TRBJ1-6; D is ambiguous. Trimming took off 1 base at V and 9 bases at J, with 5 bases between the two ends. The CDR3 loop spans 12 amino acids. CDR1 is SGHRS and CDR2 is YFSETQ in the germline V gene. In DNA form, the CDR3 reads TGCGCCAGCAGCTTGTCAGGTTCACCCCTCCACTTT. Translation: CASSLSGSPLHF.

The V and J genes are TRBV19 and TRBJ2-6, with 7 bases matching TRBD1. Germline V gene lookup returns CDR1 LNHDA and CDR2 SQIVND (reference sequence). The CDR3 runs 17 residues. The ends lost 6 bases at V and 0 bases at J; junction bases unmatched: 8. This CDR3 is CASRPTAGGSGANVLTF. The CDR3 DNA reads as TGTGCCAGTAGACCTACAGCAGGGGGCTCTGGGGCCAACGTCCTGACTTTC.

CDR3 DNA: TGTGCCAGCAGCCAAGCCGGACAGGGGCGGAACATTCAGTACTTC. Translation: CASSQAGQGRNIQYF. The V and J genes are TRBV27 and TRBJ2-4, with 9 nucleotides matching TRBD1. V lost 6 bases to trimming and J lost 7 bases; unmatched junction nucleotides: 10. The CDR3 has 15 residues. CDR1 and CDR2 (germline): MNHEY, SMNVEV (reference sequence).